Included here is one T cell receptor beta chain sequence, with context. Trimming stripped 4 bases from V and 14 bases from J, with 18 bases between. The germline CDR1 and CDR2 sequences are LGHDT and YNNKEL (reference sequence). This CDR3 is 14 amino acids long. Authors' methods: The assay estimated nucleated cells by amplifying reference gene primers. Produced via immunoSEQ multiplex PCR; TCRdb's table is partial and in-frame only. That table furnishes V, J and clone size, whereas the DNA furnished D and trimming. This table has approximately 100,000 clones, roughly 92% appearing once. The data belong to a study of blood T cell repertoires in COVID-19. Across the study: Acute and convalescent COVID-19 samples came from the United States, Italy and Spain. T cells, B-cell-depleted T cells, or PBMCs provided the cDNA or gDNA that served as material.

Material for sequencing was peripheral blood. The TCR sequence derives from a man aged 55 to 69 with acute or convalescent COVID-19. This chain uses TRBV3-1 (or the pseudogene TRBV3-2) with TRBJ1-6; D gene unclear. The CDR3 region has the DNA TGTGCCAGCAGCCTCGGGAGTGGATTAAAGTCCCTCCACTTT. The encoded protein is CASSLGSGLKSLHF.